Below, 10 T cell receptor beta chains from the same sample are listed, as sequenced in a study of cytomegalovirus exposure and HLA in healthy donors. Primers: 60 Vbeta forward and 13 Jbeta reverse. Only in-frame clones appear in the TCRdb table, and some are missing; sequencing was by immunoSEQ multiplex PCR. The table shows about 69,000 clones, with 60% to 75% occurring only once. Sequenced input: PBMCs. The receptors here all came from a woman aged 55-69 years in good health and CMV-seropositive.

The chain has TRBV5-4 and TRBJ1-1, with D possibly being TRBD1 (5 bases). V was clipped by 0 bases and J by 7 bases, with 19 bases between them. This CDR3 is built from 16 residues. Looked up from germline, CDR1 is SGHNT and CDR2 is YYREEE (reference sequence). The CDR3 loop is CASSLGSHRTTGEAFF. CDR3 sequence (DNA): TGTGCCAGCAGCTTGGGCAGCCACAGAACAACAGGTGAAGCTTTCTTT.

V is TRBV7-8 and J is TRBJ1-3; 9 bases are a match to TRBD1. Germline V lookup: CDR1 SGHVS, CDR2 FQNEAQ. The junction had 9 bases not matched to a gene; V was cut back by 6 bases and J by 0 bases. The CDR3 spans 17 residues. The CDR3 loop is CASRRTGAASSGNTIYF. Written as DNA, the CDR3 is TGTGCCAGCAGGAGGACAGGGGCCGCGAGCTCTGGAAACACCATATATTTT.

The chain employs TRBV30 and TRBJ1-1; D not resolved. Trimming removed 0 bases at V and 3 bases at J, with 17 bases between. Germline V gene lookup returns CDR1 GTSNPN and CDR2 SVGIG (reference sequence). This CDR3 region has 16 residues. CDR3 region: CAWSVSSGLWDTEAFF. In nucleotides, the CDR3 is TGTGCCTGGAGTGTTAGTAGCGGGTTGTGGGACACTGAAGCTTTCTTT.

The chain uses TRBV7-6 and TRBJ2-2; the D gene is possibly TRBD2 (6 bases). The germline V and J ends were trimmed by 2 bases and 6 bases, with 16 bases remaining between them. This CDR3 has 16 amino acids. From germline, CDR1 is SGHVS and CDR2 FNYEAQ. The CDR3 region has the DNA TGTGCCAGCAGCTTAAAGGGTGGAGGGCCGGCCGGGGAGCTGTTTTTT. Its protein product is CASSLKGGGPAGELFF.

This clone has more than one count but fewer than ten. The rearrangement joins TRBV2 to TRBJ2-3, with D perhaps TRBD1 (6 bases). Germline V gene data show CDR1 as SNHLY and CDR2 as FYNNEI. Trimming removed 2 bases from V and 1 base from J, with 13 bases in between. The CDR3 contains 16 residues. CDR3 bases: TGTGCCAGCAGTGAAAGTGGTGAGGGGGGCACAGATACGCAGTATTTT. Its translation: CASSESGEGGTDTQYF.

This clone has more than one count but fewer than ten. J is TRBJ2-7 and V is TRBV10-3; a weak D match, TRBD1 (6 bases). CDR3 length equals 15 residues. Per germline, CDR1 ENHRY and CDR2 SYGVKD. The V end lost 0 bases, the J end lost 1 base, and 10 bases lay between the germline ends. In DNA, the CDR3 is TGTGCCATCAGTGAGTCGGGTCAGGGGTCCTACGAGCAGTACTTC. Protein product: CAISESGQGSYEQYF.

This chain joins TRBV2 and TRBJ2-3; D not certain. Trimming stripped 5 bases from V and 7 bases from J, with 7 bases between. CDR1 is SNHLY and CDR2 is FYNNEI in the germline V gene. The CDR3 is 11 amino acids. The CDR3 is CASSTKNTQYF. DNA of the CDR3: TGTGCCAGCAGTACTAAAAATACGCAGTATTTT. Full variable domain (missing parts from reference TRBV2 and TRBJ2-3): EPEVTQTPSHQVTQMGQEVILRCVPISNHLYFYWYRQILGQKVEFLVSFYNNEISEKSEIFDDQFSVERPDGSNFTLKIRSTKLEDSAMYFCASSTKNTQYFGPGTRLTVL.

This sequence joins TRBV2 and TRBJ1-1; 8 nucleotides match TRBD1. The length of the CDR3 is 13 residues. Germline V CDR1 and CDR2: SNHLY, FYNNEI. J lost 5 bases, V lost 6 bases, and 5 bases had no gene match. CDR3 residues: CASRGQGGTEAFF. In DNA form, the CDR3 reads TGTGCCAGCAGAGGACAGGGAGGAACTGAAGCTTTCTTT.

The chain uses TRBV6-5 and TRBJ2-1, with D possibly TRBD2 on 6 matching bases. V shed 0 bases and J shed 4 bases, with 10 bases lying between them. CDR3 length: 15 residues. The germline V gene encodes CDR1 MNHEY and CDR2 SVGAGI. CDR3 protein: CASSYSMRGYNEQFF. Here the CDR3 DNA reads TGTGCCAGCAGTTACTCGATGCGGGGATACAATGAGCAGTTCTTC.

V usage is TRBV19 and J usage is TRBJ1-1, with D hard to call. There are 13 residues in the CDR3. V was cut by 6 bases and J by 1 base, with 9 bases left in between. Germline V gene data show CDR1 as LNHDA and CDR2 as SQIVND (reference sequence). The CDR3 spells CASRKQQNTEAFF. The CDR3 region has the DNA TGTGCCAGTAGAAAACAGCAGAACACTGAAGCTTTCTTT.